Shown below are 32 T cell receptor beta chains from a single sample sequenced in a study of beta chain features in type 1 diabetes. Isolated RNA was reverse transcribed in full, so expressed TCRB transcripts were sequenced. The data were produced by immunoSEQ multiplex PCR, yet TCRdb's version contains in-frame clones alone and is incomplete. The top ten clones hold 0.65% to 0.9% of a sample with roughly 40,000 clones, 45% to 50% of them seen once. The sequenced material came from central memory CD4+ T cells from blood. The origin of the receptors is a woman younger than 35 in good health.

This sequence joins TRBV23-1 and TRBJ1-2, with 7 bases lining up with TRBD1. TRBV23-1 is marked as an open reading frame, function uncertain. V lost 3 bases, J lost 14 bases, and 12 bases stayed unmatched. CDR3 size: 13 residues. CDR3 amino acids: CASSHAGQISKTF. The CDR3 DNA sequence: TGCGCCAGCAGTCACGCGGGACAGATCTCAAAAACCTTC.

This sequence joins TRBV2 and TRBJ2-2, with D possibly TRBD1 on 6 matching bases. CDR3 length: 15 residues. Trimming took 6 bases from V and 1 from J, leaving 12 bases between them. Per the germline V gene, CDR1 is SNHLY and CDR2 is FYNNEI. The CDR3 spells CASSPGHKNTGELFF. The CDR3 DNA follows: TGTGCCAGCAGCCCGGGACATAAGAACACCGGGGAGCTGTTTTTT.

This clone was seen a single time. The rearrangement links TRBV19 to TRBJ2-7, with TRBD1 matching 8 bases. CDR3 length: 16 amino acids. Trimming at V came to 4 bases and at J to 7 bases, leaving 15 bases not matched to a gene. The germline V gene encodes CDR1 LNHDA and CDR2 SQIVND (reference sequence). The CDR3 DNA reads TGTGCCAGTAGTACCCCTCCGGGACAGGTAAGAGGTGAGCAGTACTTC. Residues: CASSTPPGQVRGEQYF. The full variable domain, in which reference TRBV19 and TRBJ2-7 provide the parts outside the CDR3, is DGGITQSPKYLFRKEGQNVTLSCEQNLNHDAMYWYRQDPGQGLRLIYYSQIVNDFQKGDIAEGYSVSREKKESFPLTVTSAQKNPTAFYLCASSTPPGQVRGEQYFGPGTRLTVT.

The chain combines TRBV27 with TRBJ1-1; the D gene is possibly TRBD1 (5 bases). Looked up from germline, CDR1 is MNHEY and CDR2 is SMNVEV (reference sequence). V was shortened by 0 bases and J by 11 bases, with 10 bases between the two germline ends. The CDR3 covers 12 residues. CDR3 in DNA: TGTGCCAGCAGTTTATCGGTAGGGGCGGCTTTCTTT. Protein sequence: CASSLSVGAAFF.

This clone has more than one count but fewer than ten. The rearrangement links TRBV10-3 to TRBJ2-7; a weak D match, TRBD1 (6 bases). Trimming removed 6 bases at V and 6 bases at J, with 15 bases between. CDR3 size: 13 residues. Germline loops: CDR1 ENHRY, CDR2 SYGVKD. The CDR3 coding sequence is TGTGCCATCAGCCCCAAACAGGGTGTCGAGCAGTACTTC. Amino acids: CAISPKQGVEQYF.

This clone was observed a handful of times. The chain's CDR3 is CASSLAPGGGGSGANVLTF. The CDR3 nucleotides read TGCGCCAGCAGCTTGGCCCCAGGGGGCGGAGGCTCTGGGGCCAACGTCCTGACTTTC. The V and J genes are TRBV5-1 and TRBJ2-6, with 8 nucleotides matching TRBD1. Trimming cost V 0 bases and J 0 bases; bases outside gene matches: 8. Germline V CDR1 and CDR2: SGHRS, YFSETQ. There are 19 residues in the CDR3.

This clone was detected only a few times. The chain links TRBV30 to TRBJ1-1; 7 nucleotides line up with TRBD1. The trim removed 3 bases at V and 0 bases at J, leaving 7 bases unmatched. The CDR3 length is 15 residues. Germline loops: CDR1 GTSNPN, CDR2 SVGIG (reference sequence). The DNA of the CDR3 is TGTGCCTGGAGGATGACAGGGAGGATGAACACTGAAGCTTTCTTT. It specifies CAWRMTGRMNTEAFF. The full variable domain, in which reference TRBV30 and TRBJ1-1 provide the parts outside the CDR3, is SQTIHQWPATLVQPVGSPLSLECTVEGTSNPNLYWYRQAAGRGLQLLFYSVGIGQISSEVPQNLSASRPQDRQFILSSKKLLLSDSGFYLCAWRMTGRMNTEAFFGQGTRLTVV.

The chain is built from TRBV7-9 and TRBJ2-1, with 10 bases identical to TRBD2. The CDR3 runs to 15 residues. Losses at the gene ends were 3 bases for V and 5 bases for J; bases not matched to a gene: 4. Germline CDR1 reads SEHNR; CDR2 reads FQNEAQ (reference sequence). CDR3 residues: CASSFSGGPNNEQFF. CDR3 DNA sequence: TGTGCCAGCAGCTTTAGCGGGGGGCCTAACAATGAGCAGTTCTTC.

The gene calls are TRBV28 and TRBJ1-1; 8 bases match TRBD1. V shed 6 bases, J shed 7 bases, and the junction held 4 bases outside the gene matches. The CDR3 sequence is 12 residues long. CDR1 MDHEN and CDR2 SYDVKM come from the germline V gene. CDR3 sequence (DNA): TGTGCCAGCAGACCCGGACAGGGTGAAGCTTTCTTT. This gives the protein CASRPGQGEAFF.

In nucleotides, the CDR3 is TGTGCCAGCAGCCCCCTCGGACAGAGCGAATCTGGGGCCAACGTCCTGACTTTC. This encodes CASSPLGQSESGANVLTF. This chain links TRBV5-4 with TRBJ2-6; D is possibly TRBD1 (6 bases). Between the trimmed V and J ends, which lost 4 bases and 1 base, there was a span of 18 bases. Germline V CDR1 and CDR2: SGHNT, YYREEE (reference sequence). The CDR3 runs 18 residues.

This clone has just one count. The rearrangement links TRBV5-1 to TRBJ1-2, with TRBD1 matching over 7 bases. This CDR3 has 11 amino acids. Looked up from germline, CDR1 is SGHRS and CDR2 is YFSETQ. V shed 4 bases, J shed 13 bases, and the junction held 7 bases outside the gene matches. In nucleotides, the CDR3 is TGCGCCAGCAGCCCTGACAGGGCGCTCACCTTC. Translating it yields CASSPDRALTF.

In this sample, this clone turned up a few times. The V call is TRBV2, the J call TRBJ2-7, with 9 bases fitting TRBD1. With V trimmed by 1 base and J by 3 bases, 4 bases remained unmatched. Germline lookup yields CDR1 SNHLY and CDR2 FYNNEI. This CDR3 region has 15 residues. CDR3 coding DNA: TGTGCCAGCAGTGAAGAAGGGACAGGGTTCTACGAGCAGTACTTC. It translates to CASSEEGTGFYEQYF.

This chain links TRBV5-6 with TRBJ2-7; no definite D call. The germline gives CDR1 SGHDT, CDR2 YYEEEE. The CDR3 spans 12 residues. Between the trimmed V and J ends, which lost 1 base and 4 bases, there was a span of 6 bases. The CDR3 region has the DNA TGTGCCAGCAGCTTGCCAGGTTACGAGCAGTACTTC. This codes for CASSLPGYEQYF.

The sample holds a few counts of this clone. This chain uses TRBV5-4 with TRBJ2-2, with 11 bases identical to TRBD1. The CDR3 sequence is 16 residues long. The junction had 5 bases not matched to a gene; V was cut back by 4 bases and J by 3 bases. Germline loops: CDR1 SGHNT, CDR2 YYREEE (reference sequence). The chain's CDR3 is CASSLGQGAYTGELFF. The CDR3 nucleotides are TGTGCCAGCAGCCTCGGACAGGGGGCATACACCGGGGAGCTGTTTTTT.

The J gene is TRBJ1-2, the V gene TRBV20-1, with TRBD1 identical over 7 bases. J gave up 7 bases and V 6 bases, and 5 bases lay outside the gene matches. CDR3 size: 11 residues. Germline assignment: CDR1 DFQATT and CDR2 SNEGSKA (reference sequence). The CDR3 DNA reads as TGCAGTGCAACCGACAGGGCTGGCTACACCTTC. It yields the protein CSATDRAGYTF.

This rearrangement joins TRBV6-6 to TRBJ1-5, with D perhaps TRBD1 (5 bases). This CDR3 contains 14 residues. Trimming shortened V by 4 bases and J by 5 bases, and 12 bases separated the two germline ends. Per germline, CDR1 MNHNY and CDR2 SVGAGI (reference sequence). The CDR3 sequence: CASSLDTGDQPQHF. The DNA for the CDR3 is TGTGCCAGCAGTTTGGACACGGGCGATCAGCCCCAGCATTTT.

The V call is TRBV6-5, the J call TRBJ1-4, with TRBD1 matching 7 bases. The trim removed 10 bases at V and 4 bases at J, leaving 9 bases unmatched. Germline V gene lookup returns CDR1 MNHEY and CDR2 SVGAGI. This CDR3 comprises 14 residues. The CDR3 protein is CATGDSGFNEKLFF. The CDR3 DNA reads TGTGCCACCGGGGACAGCGGCTTTAATGAAAAACTGTTTTTT.

The genes are TRBV7-6 and TRBJ2-1, with D perhaps matching TRBD1 (6 bases). CDR3 length: 19 residues. V lost 5 bases and J 2 bases, leaving 25 bases between the germline ends. Germline CDR1 is SGHVS and CDR2 is FNYEAQ. The CDR3 region is CASSVQGDSQFAPYNEQFF. In nucleotides, the CDR3 is TGTGCCAGCAGCGTACAGGGAGATTCCCAATTTGCTCCCTACAATGAGCAGTTCTTC.

This clone showed up just once. The gene calls are TRBV11-2 and TRBJ1-2; the D is unclear. This CDR3 has 14 amino acids. Germline V gene lookup returns CDR1 SGHAT and CDR2 FQNNGV. V was trimmed by 0 bases and J by 5 bases, leaving 10 bases between them. The CDR3 sequence: CASSLEHSGYGYTF. The CDR3 coding sequence is TGTGCCAGCAGCTTAGAGCACAGCGGATATGGCTACACCTTC.

The chain joins TRBV9 to TRBJ1-1; 10 positions agree with TRBD1. Looked up from germline, CDR1 is SGDLS and CDR2 is YYNGEE. V gave up 4 bases and J gave up 6 bases; unmatched junction bases: 9. This CDR3 has 15 residues. CDR3 in amino acids: CASSPGTGDDPEAFF. CDR3 nucleotide sequence: TGTGCCAGCAGCCCCGGGACAGGGGACGACCCTGAAGCTTTCTTT.

The chain combines TRBV6-5 with TRBJ1-3; D not certain. Germline values: CDR1 MNHEY, CDR2 SVGAGI. CDR3 length: 15 residues. The V gene lost 5 bases and the J gene lost 0 bases, with 11 bases spanning the gap. CDR3 sequence reads: CASSPGLYSGNTIYF. For the CDR3, the DNA is TGTGCCAGCAGTCCGGGTCTTTACTCTGGAAACACCATATATTTT.

In this sample, this clone turned up a few times. The V call is TRBV14, the J call TRBJ2-6, with 11 nucleotides matching TRBD1. Germline V gene data show CDR1 as SGHDN and CDR2 as FVKESK. The CDR3 runs to 17 residues. Trimming removed 3 bases from V and 1 base from J; junction bases left unmatched: 2. CDR3 region: CASSQGQGGSGANVLTF. The CDR3 DNA reads as TGTGCCAGCAGCCAGGGACAGGGGGGATCTGGGGCCAACGTCCTGACTTTC.

As regards this clone: Germline and junction disagree at one end, which may indicate a read error. J is TRBJ2-1 and V is TRBV14, with D maybe TRBD2 (7 bases). The length of the CDR3 is 15 residues. Germline V lookup: CDR1 SGHDN, CDR2 FVKESK. This CDR3 reads CASSLTGGAYNEQFF. For the CDR3, the DNA is TGTGCCAGCAGTCTAACGGGGGGCGCCTATAATGAGCAGTTCTTC.

The V and J genes are TRBV27 and TRBJ2-7, with 11 bases aligning to TRBD2. J lost 4 bases, V lost 6 bases, and 11 bases had no gene match. Germline V CDR1 and CDR2: MNHEY, SMNVEV (reference sequence). CDR3 size: 16 residues. The chain's CDR3 is CASSPRLAGTLYEQYF. The CDR3 DNA reads TGTGCCAGCAGCCCGAGACTAGCGGGAACACTTTACGAGCAGTACTTC.

V and J are TRBV27 and TRBJ1-5; 8 bases are shared with TRBD1. Germline lookup yields CDR1 MNHEY and CDR2 SMNVEV (reference sequence). The CDR3 runs to 13 residues. Trimming cost V 6 bases and J 4 bases; bases outside gene matches: 2. The CDR3 DNA follows: TGTGCCAGCAGACAGGGGGGGAATCAGCCCCAGCATTTT. This codes for CASRQGGNQPQHF.

The rearrangement joins TRBV29-1 to TRBJ2-2; 10 nucleotides line up with TRBD2. Germline V lookup: CDR1 SQVTM, CDR2 ANQGSEA. The CDR3 spans 15 residues. J lost 7 bases, V lost 1 base, and 6 bases had no gene match. The CDR3: CSVEGAGGPDGELFF. The CDR3 nucleotides read TGCAGCGTTGAAGGAGCGGGAGGGCCGGACGGGGAGCTGTTTTTT.

Note on this clone: Its ends do not fully match the called genes, so a read error is possible. Other DNA sequences in the sample encode the same CDR3. The J gene is TRBJ1-1, the V gene TRBV6-5; possible D gene TRBD1, 5 bases. The CDR3 runs 12 residues. Germline lookup yields CDR1 MNHEY and CDR2 SVGAGI. Here the CDR3 reads CASSRTGSQAFF. The CDR3 coding sequence is TGCGCCAGCAGTCGCACAGGTTCTCAAGCTTTCTTT.

This clone has a handful of counts. CDR3 coding DNA: TGTGCCAGCAGTTCTCCTTCGGAGCAGTACTTC. Its translation: CASSSPSEQYF. The rearrangement uses TRBV28 and TRBJ2-7, with D unclear. This CDR3 has 11 amino acids. Deletions cut 4 bases from V and 7 bases from J, with 8 bases between. CDR1 MDHEN and CDR2 SYDVKM come from the germline V gene.

This clone showed up just a few times. The chain uses TRBV7-2 and TRBJ1-2; no clear D. Trimming took 2 bases from V and 8 from J, leaving 15 bases between them. This CDR3 contains 14 residues. The V gene's germline CDR1 is SGHTA and CDR2 FQGNSA. CDR3 in DNA: TGTGCCAGCAGCTTATACGGGCCAGAGGGCGGCTACACCTTC. This gives the protein CASSLYGPEGGYTF.

V usage is TRBV14 and J usage is TRBJ1-5, with 7 bases aligning to TRBD1. This CDR3 is 15 amino acids long. Germline-derived CDR1 and CDR2 are SGHDN and FVKESK. With V trimmed by 3 bases and J by 4 bases, 6 bases remained unmatched. The chain's CDR3 is CASSHRGQSNQPQHF. The CDR3 DNA sequence: TGTGCCAGCAGCCACCGGGGACAGAGTAATCAGCCCCAGCATTTT.

The rearrangement uses TRBV18 and TRBJ1-5; 7 nucleotides line up with TRBD1. V trimming: 3 bases; J trimming: 4 bases; junction bases outside the gene matches: 6. Germline values: CDR1 KGHSH, CDR2 LQKENI. The CDR3 sequence is 15 residues long. The CDR3 loop is CASSPSTQGNQPQHF. DNA of the CDR3: TGTGCCAGCTCACCGTCTACACAGGGGAATCAGCCCCAGCATTTT. The full variable domain, with the rest looked up from reference TRBV18 and TRBJ1-5, is NAGVMQNPRHLVRRRGQEARLRCSPMKGHSHVYWYRQLPEEGLKFMVYLQKENIIDESGMPKERFSAEFPKEGPSILRIQQVVRGDSAAYFCASSPSTQGNQPQHFGDGTRLSIL.

There are a few counts of this clone. This rearrangement joins TRBV30 to TRBJ1-2; TRBD1 matches at 7 bases. This CDR3 has 14 amino acids. V lost 8 bases to trimming and J lost 5 bases; unmatched junction nucleotides: 14. Germline V gene data show CDR1 as GTSNPN and CDR2 as SVGIG (reference sequence). CDR3 coding DNA: TGTGCCGGGAAAAGGGGACAGAGTTATTATGGCTACACCTTC. It translates to CAGKRGQSYYGYTF.